Sequencing of this T cell receptor (beta chain) was carried out in a study of blood T cell repertoires in COVID-19. Study information: There were acute and convalescent COVID-19 samples, and they came from the United States, Italy and Spain.

Clones were read by immunoSEQ multiplex PCR, and TCRdb kept only the in-frame ones, dropping some. The table has 300,000 to 400,000 clones, approximately 92% seen once. The sequenced material came from PBMCs or T cells enriched from blood (not recorded which). The receptor was isolated from a man aged 18 to 30 who had recovered from COVID-19.

CDR3 region: CASSARTEGYTF. For the CDR3, the DNA is TGTGCCAGCAGCGCCCGGACAGAAGGCTACACCTTC. The genes are TRBV7-9 and TRBJ1-2; a weak D match, TRBD1 (6 bases). CDR3 size: 12 residues. Germline V gene lookup returns CDR1 SEHNR and CDR2 FQNEAQ (reference sequence). Trimming cost V 5 bases and J 8 bases, with 12 bases left between them.